Listed below are T cell receptor beta chains from one sample, sequenced in a study of cytomegalovirus exposure and HLA in healthy donors. Sequenced by immunoSEQ multiplex PCR; TCRdb stores in-frame clones only, minus some. The sample consists of 150,000 to 200,000 clones, approximately 80% of them appearing once. The specimen was PBMCs. Source of these receptors: a woman in her forties or fifties in good health and CMV-seronegative. CDR3s include the opening cysteine and the closing phenylalanine or tryptophan. The order of the fields is J gene, clone size, V gene, D gene, CDR3 DNA, CDR3 protein. The D gene is left open where the match is weak. Not every row has a clone size; where given, it reads once, few, many or a size class.

TRBJ2-1 - TRBV7-9 - TGTGCCAGCAGCTTCGACGCTGGCGGCCTGTTCTTC CASSFDAGGLFF
TRBJ1-1 - TRBV10-3 - TGTGCCACCCAGCGGACGGGAAACACTGAAGCTTTCTTT CATQRTGNTEAFF
TRBJ2-3 once TRBV6-5 TRBD1 TGTGCCAGCAGTTACTCGTCCAGGGGGTCGACAGATACGCAGTATTTT CASSYSSRGSTDTQYF
TRBJ2-7 - TRBV28 TRBD1 TGTGCCAGCAGTTGGACAGGGGAAGACGAGCAGTACTTC CASSWTGEDEQYF
TRBJ2-7 few TRBV5-6 TRBD1 TGTGCCAGCAGACGGGACAGACTTTCCGATAGCTCCTACGAGCAGTACTTC CASRRDRLSDSSYEQYF
TRBJ2-1 few TRBV19 - TGTGCCAGTAGCTATCTGAGCTCCTACAATGAGCAGTTCTTC CASSYLSSYNEQFF
TRBJ2-3 - TRBV5-6 TRBD2 TGTGCCAGCAGCGAGACTAGCGGGGGGACCCCGCCCACGCAGTATTTT CASSETSGGTPPTQYF
TRBJ2-5 - TRBV11-2 - TGTGCCAGCAGCTTAGTACCAGACTACGAGGGGTACTTC CASSLVPDYEGYF
TRBJ2-7 - TRBV7-9 TRBD1 TGTGCCAGCAGCTCGAACCGGGACAGGGAAGGTTGGTCCTACGAGCAGTACTTC CASSSNRDREGWSYEQYF
TRBJ2-2 - TRBV7-3 - TGTGCCAGCAGCTTAACTGGGGGGACGAACACCGGGGAGCTGTTTTTT CASSLTGGTNTGELFF
TRBJ1-5 - TRBV9 TRBD1 TGTGCCAGCAGCGAGGAGGGACAGGATAGTGCCTATAGCAATCAGCCCCAGCATTTT CASSEEGQDSAYSNQPQHF
TRBJ2-1 - TRBV10-1 TRBD2 TGCGCCAGCAGCGCACCTCCTAGCGGGAGGGGCTTGTTCTTC CASSAPPSGRGLFF
TRBJ2-2 - TRBV7-9 TRBD1 TGTGCCAGCAGCCTCGGGACAGGCAACACCGGGGAGCTGTTTTTT CASSLGTGNTGELFF
TRBJ2-1 - TRBV5-5 - TGTGCCAGCAGCTGGCGGGACCTGAACTCCTACAATGAGCAGTTCTTC CASSWRDLNSYNEQFF
TRBJ1-3 - TRBV2 TRBD1 TGTGCCAGCAGAAGGGGGCCTGGAAACACCATATATTTT CASRRGPGNTIYF
TRBJ2-3 - TRBV6-1 TRBD1 TGTGCCAGCGGTGACAGGGGGCTTATTACTAGCACAGATACGCAGTATTTT CASGDRGLITSTDTQYF
TRBJ1-4 - TRBV5-4 TRBD1 TGTGCCAGCAGCTCCTGGCGGGGGGGGGACAGTACAACTAATGAAAAACTGTTTTTT CASSSWRGGDSTTNEKLFF
TRBJ1-1 - TRBV5-1 TRBD1 TGCGCCAGCAGTAATGCTCCACAGGGGGCAGGGACTGAAGCTTTCTTT CASSNAPQGAGTEAFF
TRBJ2-3 - TRBV27 - TGTGCCAGCAGTCCCGGAGGACGAGTCCTCCACTGGTATTTT CASSPGGRVLHWYF
TRBJ1-3 - TRBV15 TRBD1 TGTGCCACCAGCACGGACAGGTCTGGAAACACCATATATTTT CATSTDRSGNTIYF
TRBJ2-3 - TRBV9 - TGTGCCAGCAGCGGAACTTCGGGGGATACGCAGTATTTT CASSGTSGDTQYF
TRBJ2-1 - TRBV9 - TGTGCCAGCAGCGTAGGGAGTGTTGACAATGAGCAGTTCTTC CASSVGSVDNEQFF
TRBJ1-2 - TRBV7-8 - TGTGCCAGCAGCCGAGGACAGATAGCTAACTATGGCTACACCTTC CASSRGQIANYGYTF
TRBJ2-7 - TRBV15 - TGTGCCACCAGCAGAGCGCGCCCCGGGTTCTTTCCCCACGAGCAGTACTTC CATSRARPGFFPHEQYF
TRBJ2-3 - TRBV5-1 TRBD1 TGCGCCAGCAGCCTAGGACAGGGAATGGGCACAGATACGCAGTATTTT CASSLGQGMGTDTQYF
TRBJ2-3 few TRBV5-1 TRBD1 TGCGCCAGCAGCTCTGGGACAGGATGGGATACGCAGTATTTT CASSSGTGWDTQYF
TRBJ2-7 - TRBV4-3 TRBD1 TGCGCCAGCAGGGATAGGTACGCGGGACAGGCCTACGAGCAGTACTTC CASRDRYAGQAYEQYF
TRBJ2-2 once TRBV10-1 - TGCGCCAGCAGTGACCCCTCGGGGTCCCCCGGGGAGCTGTTTTTT CASSDPSGSPGELFF
TRBJ2-7 - TRBV2 TRBD2 TGTGCCAGCGGTGGACTAGCGAACTACGAGCAGTACTTC CASGGLANYEQYF
TRBJ1-2 once TRBV28 - TGTGCCAGCAGTGAGGGTGTCGAATATGGCTACACCTTC CASSEGVEYGYTF
TRBJ2-3 few TRBV4-1 - TGCGCCAGCAGCCAAGGACCGCGGACAGATACGCAGTATTTT CASSQGPRTDTQYF
TRBJ2-1 - TRBV4-3 - TGCGCCAGCAGCTTACGGCAGGGGCGGTGGGAGCAGTTCTTC CASSLRQGRWEQFF
TRBJ1-1 - TRBV2 - TGTGCCACTCTGCAGGACATGAACACTGAAGCTTTCTTT CATLQDMNTEAFF
TRBJ1-1 - TRBV30 - TGTGCCTGGAGCCCGAGAAAAGAAGCTTTCTTT CAWSPRKEAFF
TRBJ1-4 - TRBV14 TRBD1 TGTGCCAGCAGCCAAGAGCCCGACAGGGAAGAAAAACTGTTTTTT CASSQEPDREEKLFF
TRBJ1-2 - TRBV4-3 - TGCGCCAGCAGCCAAGGGGCGGGTTGGGGCTACACCTTC CASSQGAGWGYTF
TRBJ2-1 - TRBV9 - TGTGCCAGCAGTATAGGACTAAACCCCAACAATGAGCAGTTCTTC CASSIGLNPNNEQFF
TRBJ1-2 - TRBV2 - TGTGCCAGCAGTGAGTATAGGGAGTCATCTGGCTACACCTTC CASSEYRESSGYTF
TRBJ1-2 - TRBV5-4 TRBD1 TGTGCCAGCAGCTTGGAGGCAGGGGGAGCTAACTATGGCTACACCTTC CASSLEAGGANYGYTF
TRBJ2-3 - TRBV6-5 TRBD2 TGTGCCAGCAGTTACGGGGGAGGGAGCACAGATACGCAGTATTTT CASSYGGGSTDTQYF
TRBJ1-1 - TRBV15 - TGTGCCACCAGCAGTGCCGTGAGGGCGGTTGAAGCTTTCTTT CATSSAVRAVEAFF
TRBJ1-1 once TRBV18 - TGTGCCAGCTCGGAGGGGCGAACCAACACTGAAGCTTTCTTT CASSEGRTNTEAFF
TRBJ2-1 - TRBV28 - TGTGCCAGCAGTTTACCAGGGCAGGGGGAGCAGTTCTTC CASSLPGQGEQFF
TRBJ1-1 - TRBV19 - TGTGCCAGTACTATCCGGACAGACCTAACCTTCATGAACACTGAAGCTTTCTTT CASTIRTDLTFMNTEAFF
TRBJ2-7 - TRBV7-6 TRBD1 TGTGCCAGCAGCTTAGACCCAGGGGGCTACGAGCAGTACTTC CASSLDPGGYEQYF
TRBJ2-7 - TRBV2 - TGTGCCAGCAGGGAGGGTCCCTCCTACGAGCAGTACTTC CASREGPSYEQYF
TRBJ2-7 - TRBV6-5 TRBD1 TGTGCCAGCACTCGGACAGGGGGCTACGAGCAGTACTTC CASTRTGGYEQYF
TRBJ1-1 few TRBV7-2 - TGTGCCAGCAGCTTAGTGACAGGCTGGAACACTGAAGCTTTCTTT CASSLVTGWNTEAFF
TRBJ2-3 - TRBV2 - TGTGCCAGCAACTCCGCGGGCAGGTCGGATACGCAGTATTTT CASNSAGRSDTQYF